What follows are 2 T cell receptor beta chains derived from one specimen sequenced in a study of blood T cell repertoires in COVID-19. Here immunoSEQ multiplex PCR was the method, and the copy in TCRdb shows in-frame clones only, minus some. This table has 200,000 to 250,000 clones, around 82% appearing once. The sequencing input was peripheral blood. All receptors derive from a woman aged 80 or over with active or convalescent COVID-19.

This clone was observed a single time. The chain links TRBV5-1 to TRBJ2-2, with D tentatively TRBD2 (6 bases). Trimming took 4 bases from V and 6 from J, leaving 16 bases between them. CDR1 and CDR2 (germline): SGHRS, YFSETQ. This CDR3 region has 15 residues. CDR3 DNA sequence: TGCGCCAGCAGCGTAATGAGGGAGGCGGCCGGGGAGCTGTTTTTT. Translated, it gives CASSVMREAAGELFF.

The V call is TRBV19, the J call TRBJ1-1; tentatively, D is TRBD1 (5 bases). Trimming removed 7 bases from V and 4 bases from J, with 19 bases in between. The germline CDR1 and CDR2 sequences are LNHDA and SQIVND (reference sequence). The CDR3 runs 15 residues. CDR3: CASTIGRGVGTEAFF. CDR3 DNA sequence: TGTGCCAGTACCATCGGACGGGGGGTGGGCACTGAAGCTTTCTTT.